These T cell receptor beta chains were read from a single sample in a study of identifying expanded T cells in peripheral blood. Here immunoSEQ multiplex PCR was the method, and the copy in TCRdb shows in-frame clones only, minus some. The sample lists over 100,000 clones, roughly 88% seen once, with roughly 15% in the top ten. Sequencing was performed on blood. These receptors were collected from a person aged 18 to 75 in good health. The CDR3 runs from the conserved cysteine through the conserved F or W. The order of the fields is CDR3 DNA, CDR3 protein, D gene, clone size, V gene, J gene. The D gene is left open where the match is weak. Some rows mark clone size as missing; the rest say once, few, many or name a class of expanded clone.

cdr3_nt: TGTGCCAGCAGCTCAGGACCAATCGGACAGGGGGGTTCTGAAGCTTTCTTT
cdr3_aa: CASSSGPIGQGGSEAFF
d_call: TRBD1
clone_size: -
v_call: TRBV7-8
j_call: TRBJ1-1

cdr3_nt: TGTGCCAGCAGCTTAGGAGCAGATACGCAGTATTTT
cdr3_aa: CASSLGADTQYF
d_call: -
clone_size: -
v_call: TRBV7-9
j_call: TRBJ2-3

cdr3_nt: TGCAGTGCCAGCAGGGTCCACGAGCAGTACTTC
cdr3_aa: CSASRVHEQYF
d_call: -
clone_size: -
v_call: TRBV20-1
j_call: TRBJ2-7

cdr3_nt: TGCGCCAGCAGCCAAGATTGGGGGGCCCAAGAGACCCAGTACTTC
cdr3_aa: CASSQDWGAQETQYF
d_call: -
clone_size: -
v_call: TRBV4-1
j_call: TRBJ2-5

cdr3_nt: TGTGCCAGCAGCACGCCGACAGGGGGCTTGACTGAAGCTTTCTTT
cdr3_aa: CASSTPTGGLTEAFF
d_call: TRBD1
clone_size: -
v_call: TRBV11-1
j_call: TRBJ1-1

cdr3_nt: TGTGCCAGCAGCTTAGCCTACGGACCGTACACTGAAGCTTTCTTT
cdr3_aa: CASSLAYGPYTEAFF
d_call: -
clone_size: -
v_call: TRBV7-2
j_call: TRBJ1-1

cdr3_nt: TGTGCCAGCAGCTTAGGGGCAGCCAACACTGAAGCTTTCTTT
cdr3_aa: CASSLGAANTEAFF
d_call: -
clone_size: -
v_call: TRBV7-3
j_call: TRBJ1-1

cdr3_nt: TGTGCCAGCAGCAGCGGCGTGGATAGCGGGAGTGGAGGCTACTTC
cdr3_aa: CASSSGVDSGSGGYF
d_call: TRBD2
clone_size: -
v_call: TRBV14
j_call: TRBJ2-7

cdr3_nt: TGCAGCGTATCCGGGACTGAAAGCTACGAGCAGTACTTC
cdr3_aa: CSVSGTESYEQYF
d_call: -
clone_size: -
v_call: TRBV29-1
j_call: TRBJ2-7

cdr3_nt: TGTGCCAGCTCAGTGGGACAGGGGATATCTCAGCCCCAGCATTTT
cdr3_aa: CASSVGQGISQPQHF
d_call: TRBD1
clone_size: -
v_call: TRBV18
j_call: TRBJ1-5

cdr3_nt: TGCGCCAGCAGCTTGCTGGAGACCCAGTACTTC
cdr3_aa: CASSLLETQYF
d_call: -
clone_size: -
v_call: TRBV5-1
j_call: TRBJ2-5

cdr3_nt: TGCGCCAGCAGCCAGGACCAGGGACGGAGCTATGGCTACACCTTC
cdr3_aa: CASSQDQGRSYGYTF
d_call: -
clone_size: -
v_call: TRBV4-3
j_call: TRBJ1-2

cdr3_nt: TGCGCCAGCAGTGTCACGAGCTCCTACAATGAGCAGTTCTTC
cdr3_aa: CASSVTSSYNEQFF
d_call: -
clone_size: -
v_call: TRBV10-2
j_call: TRBJ2-1

cdr3_nt: TGTGCCAGCAGCTTATATGGGGACGCCTCTAGCACAGATACGCAGTATTTT
cdr3_aa: CASSLYGDASSTDTQYF
d_call: -
clone_size: -
v_call: TRBV7-9
j_call: TRBJ2-3

cdr3_nt: TGTGCCAGCAGCTTAGCCGTCTACAATGAGCAGTTCTTC
cdr3_aa: CASSLAVYNEQFF
d_call: -
clone_size: -
v_call: TRBV11-3
j_call: TRBJ2-1

cdr3_nt: TGTGCCAGCACCTTTAGAGCCAGCGGGAGGGCAAACACCGGGGAGCTGTTTTTT
cdr3_aa: CASTFRASGRANTGELFF
d_call: TRBD2
clone_size: few
v_call: TRBV27
j_call: TRBJ2-2

cdr3_nt: TGTGCCAGCAGCGCCCCGGGGGCTCTGGCAGATACGCAGTATTTT
cdr3_aa: CASSAPGALADTQYF
d_call: -
clone_size: once
v_call: TRBV5-4
j_call: TRBJ2-3

cdr3_nt: TGTGCCAGTAGTATTTCTGACAGGCCTTATCAGCCCCAGCATTTT
cdr3_aa: CASSISDRPYQPQHF
d_call: -
clone_size: -
v_call: TRBV19
j_call: TRBJ1-5

cdr3_nt: TGTGCCAGCAGCTTAGTGACTTTTAATGAGCAGTTCTTC
cdr3_aa: CASSLVTFNEQFF
d_call: -
clone_size: -
v_call: TRBV11-3
j_call: TRBJ2-1

cdr3_nt: TGTGCCAGCAGCCAAGACCCAGGGGGTACCTACGAGCAGTACTTC
cdr3_aa: CASSQDPGGTYEQYF
d_call: TRBD1
clone_size: -
v_call: TRBV4-2
j_call: TRBJ2-7

cdr3_nt: TGTGCCAGCAGCGTAAGAGGAACAGGGGTTACCGGGGAGCTGTTTTTT
cdr3_aa: CASSVRGTGVTGELFF
d_call: TRBD1
clone_size: -
v_call: TRBV9
j_call: TRBJ2-2

cdr3_nt: TGTGCCAGCTGGACCACAACGGGGGAGCAGTACTTC
cdr3_aa: CASWTTTGEQYF
d_call: -
clone_size: -
v_call: TRBV28
j_call: TRBJ2-7

cdr3_nt: TGTGCCAGCAGCTTAATTTCTAGCGGGGGGTCCTACAATGAGCAGTTCTTC
cdr3_aa: CASSLISSGGSYNEQFF
d_call: TRBD2
clone_size: once
v_call: TRBV7-3
j_call: TRBJ2-1

cdr3_nt: TGTGCCAGCACTGACTACGAGCAGTACTTC
cdr3_aa: CASTDYEQYF
d_call: -
clone_size: -
v_call: TRBV6-5
j_call: TRBJ2-7

cdr3_nt: TGCAGCGTTGACCAAAGCGGAGACTCCTACAATGAGCAGTTCTTC
cdr3_aa: CSVDQSGDSYNEQFF
d_call: -
clone_size: once
v_call: TRBV29-1
j_call: TRBJ2-1

cdr3_nt: TGCGCCAGCAGCTTCGAGTGGACAGAGAACACCGGGGAGCTGTTTTTT
cdr3_aa: CASSFEWTENTGELFF
d_call: -
clone_size: -
v_call: TRBV5-1
j_call: TRBJ2-2

cdr3_nt: TGTGCCAGCAGCTTCTTGGGTGGCACCTACGAGCAGTACTTC
cdr3_aa: CASSFLGGTYEQYF
d_call: -
clone_size: -
v_call: TRBV5-4
j_call: TRBJ2-7

cdr3_nt: TGTGCCAGCAGTGAAGCGGGTACTGAAGCTTTCTTT
cdr3_aa: CASSEAGTEAFF
d_call: -
clone_size: once
v_call: TRBV6-1
j_call: TRBJ1-1